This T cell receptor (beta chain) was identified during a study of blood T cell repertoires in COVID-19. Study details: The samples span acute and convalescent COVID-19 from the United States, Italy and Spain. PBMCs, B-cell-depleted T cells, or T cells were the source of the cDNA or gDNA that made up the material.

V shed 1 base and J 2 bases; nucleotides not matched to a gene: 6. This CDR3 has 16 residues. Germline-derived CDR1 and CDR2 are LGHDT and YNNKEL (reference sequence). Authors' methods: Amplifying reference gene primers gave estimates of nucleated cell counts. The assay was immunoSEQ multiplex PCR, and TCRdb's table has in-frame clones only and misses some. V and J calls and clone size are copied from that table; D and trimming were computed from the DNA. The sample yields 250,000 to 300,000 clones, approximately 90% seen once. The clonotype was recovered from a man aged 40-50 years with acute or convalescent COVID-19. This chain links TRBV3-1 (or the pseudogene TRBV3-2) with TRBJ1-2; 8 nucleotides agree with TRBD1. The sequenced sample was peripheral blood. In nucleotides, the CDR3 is TGTGCCAGCAGCCAAGGGACAGGGAGGTCCAACTATGGCTACACCTTC. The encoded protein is CASSQGTGRSNYGYTF.